This T cell receptor (beta chain) was obtained from a study of blood T cell repertoires in COVID-19. Across the study: Samples came from the United States, Italy and Spain, spanning acute and convalescent COVID-19.

Some clones are missing from TCRdb's copy, which holds only in-frame ones; the method was immunoSEQ multiplex PCR. This sample has fewer than 250,000 clones, with roughly 87% found just once. Those who participated ranged in age from roughly 18 to 100 years and resided in 20 to 25 US areas. Clinical history reported by participants formed the basis on which cohorts were assigned. Trimming stripped 2 bases from V and 4 bases from J, with 11 bases between. Germline lookup yields CDR1 SGHVS and CDR2 FQNEAQ. The CDR3 runs 14 residues. Sequencing was performed on PBMCs or T cells enriched from blood (not recorded which). The rearrangement joins TRBV7-8 to TRBJ2-5, with D maybe TRBD2 (5 bases). This TCR was sampled from a woman aged 30 to 39 with acute COVID-19. CDR3 in amino acids: CASSLPGSAETQYF. CDR3 DNA: TGTGCCAGCAGCTTACCGGGGTCGGCAGAGACCCAGTACTTC.